The present T cell receptor beta chain was sequenced within a study of identical twins. Study-wide points: A cross-sectional statistical analysis, not follow-up of the same donors, supported the conclusions.

The CDR3 is made up of 15 amino acids. In germline, CDR1 is SGHRS, CDR2 YFSETQ. TCRdb fed the 5' RACE reads into MiXCR, producing one record per CDR3 protein. The table lists 540,000 or so distinct CDR3 sequences, around 24% of them singletons. Points on this clonotype: What it binds is not known. The junction does not match germline at one end; this may be a read error.

These data are also associated with another study on yellow fever vaccine responses in identical twins.

The chain recombines TRBV5-1 with TRBJ2-1; 9 bases agree with TRBD2. Sample: CD4+ T cells sorted from blood. This TCR derives from a young woman in good health. The CDR3 region is CASRSRLADDNERFF. CDR3 DNA sequence: TGCGCCAGCAGGTCTAGACTAGCGGACGACAATGAGCGGTTCTTC. Together with reference TRBV5-1 and TRBJ2-1, the CDR3 gives the full variable domain: KAGVTQTPRYLIKTRGQQVTLSCSPISGHRSVSWYQQTPGQGLQFLFEYFSETQRNKGNFPGRFSGRQFSNSRSEMNVSTLELGDSALYLCASRSRLADDNERFFGPGTRLTVL.